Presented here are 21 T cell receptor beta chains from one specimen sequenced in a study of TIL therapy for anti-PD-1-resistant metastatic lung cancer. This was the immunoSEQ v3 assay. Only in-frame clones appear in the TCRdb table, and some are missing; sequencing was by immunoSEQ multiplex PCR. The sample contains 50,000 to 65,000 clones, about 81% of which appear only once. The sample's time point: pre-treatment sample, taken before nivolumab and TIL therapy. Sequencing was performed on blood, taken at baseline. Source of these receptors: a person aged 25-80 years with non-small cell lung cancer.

The CDR3 DNA is TGTGCCAGCAGCTTGGGAACCACAGATACGCAGTATTTT. Amino acids: CASSLGTTDTQYF. This chain connects TRBV5-6 to TRBJ2-3, with unresolved D. Germline loops: CDR1 SGHDT, CDR2 YYEEEE. This CDR3 contains 13 residues. Between the trimmed V and J ends, which lost 0 bases and 2 bases, there was a span of 4 bases.

In DNA, the CDR3 is TGTGCCAGCGCTAGCGGGAGGGATTACGAGCAGTACTTC. Its translation: CASASGRDYEQYF. The chain is built from TRBV5-4 and TRBJ2-7; TRBD2 aligns across 12 bases. Unmatched junction bases numbered 3, after V lost 7 bases and J lost 4 bases. The CDR3 spans 13 residues. The germline CDR1 and CDR2 sequences are SGHNT and YYREEE (reference sequence).

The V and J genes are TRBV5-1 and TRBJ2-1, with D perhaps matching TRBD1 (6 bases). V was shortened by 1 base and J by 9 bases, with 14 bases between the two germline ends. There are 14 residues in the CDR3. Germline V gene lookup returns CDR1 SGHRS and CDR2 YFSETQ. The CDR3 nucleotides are TGCGCCAGCAGCTTGATGAACAGGGTTGGTGAGCAGTTCTTC. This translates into CASSLMNRVGEQFF.

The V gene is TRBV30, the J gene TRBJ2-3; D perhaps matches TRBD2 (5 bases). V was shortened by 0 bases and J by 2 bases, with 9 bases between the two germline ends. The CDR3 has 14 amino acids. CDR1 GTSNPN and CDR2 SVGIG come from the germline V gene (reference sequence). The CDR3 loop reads CAWSVGLNTDTQYF. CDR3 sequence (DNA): TGTGCCTGGAGTGTAGGACTCAACACAGATACGCAGTATTTT.

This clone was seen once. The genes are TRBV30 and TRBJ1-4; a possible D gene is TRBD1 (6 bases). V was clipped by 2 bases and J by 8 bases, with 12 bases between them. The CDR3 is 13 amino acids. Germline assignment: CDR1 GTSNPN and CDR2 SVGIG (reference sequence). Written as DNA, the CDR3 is TGTGCCTGGAGTACAGGGTTCCAAGAAAAACTGTTTTTT. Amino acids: CAWSTGFQEKLFF.

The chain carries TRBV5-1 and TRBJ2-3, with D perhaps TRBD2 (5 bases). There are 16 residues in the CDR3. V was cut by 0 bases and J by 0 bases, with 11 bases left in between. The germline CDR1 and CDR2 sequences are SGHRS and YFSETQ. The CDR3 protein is CASSLDRRTSTDTQYF. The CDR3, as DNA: TGCGCCAGCAGCTTGGATCGGAGGACTAGCACAGATACGCAGTATTTT.

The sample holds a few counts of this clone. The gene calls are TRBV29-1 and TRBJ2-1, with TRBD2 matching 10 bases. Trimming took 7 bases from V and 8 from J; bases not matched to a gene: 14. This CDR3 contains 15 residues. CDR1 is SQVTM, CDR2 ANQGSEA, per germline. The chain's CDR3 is CSAGSDSGRIDEQFF. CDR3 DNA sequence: TGCAGCGCCGGATCCGATAGCGGGAGGATCGATGAGCAGTTCTTC.

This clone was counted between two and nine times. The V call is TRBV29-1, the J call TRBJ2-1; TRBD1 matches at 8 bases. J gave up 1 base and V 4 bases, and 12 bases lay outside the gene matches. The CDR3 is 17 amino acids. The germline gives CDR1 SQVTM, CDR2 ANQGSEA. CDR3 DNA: TGCAGCGTTGTCCCAATCCAGGGGGCGGGTTCCTACAATGAGCAGTTCTTC. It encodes CSVVPIQGAGSYNEQFF.

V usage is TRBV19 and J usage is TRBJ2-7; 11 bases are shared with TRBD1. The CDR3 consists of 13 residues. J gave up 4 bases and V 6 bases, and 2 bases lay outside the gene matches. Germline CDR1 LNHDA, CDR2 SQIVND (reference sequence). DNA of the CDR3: TGTGCCAGTAGCGGGACAGGGGGGTACGAGCAGTACTTC. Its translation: CASSGTGGYEQYF.

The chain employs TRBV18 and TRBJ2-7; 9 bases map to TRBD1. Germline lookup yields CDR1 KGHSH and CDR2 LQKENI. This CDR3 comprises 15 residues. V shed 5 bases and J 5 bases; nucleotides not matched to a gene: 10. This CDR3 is CASSSNRDRVNEQYF. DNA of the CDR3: TGTGCCAGCTCATCCAACCGGGACAGGGTAAACGAGCAGTACTTC.

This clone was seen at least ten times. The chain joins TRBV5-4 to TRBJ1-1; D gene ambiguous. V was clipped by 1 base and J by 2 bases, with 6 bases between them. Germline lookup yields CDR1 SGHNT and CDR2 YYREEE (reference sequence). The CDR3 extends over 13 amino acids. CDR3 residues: CASSLTDNTEAFF. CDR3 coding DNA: TGTGCCAGCAGCTTGACAGACAACACTGAAGCTTTCTTT.

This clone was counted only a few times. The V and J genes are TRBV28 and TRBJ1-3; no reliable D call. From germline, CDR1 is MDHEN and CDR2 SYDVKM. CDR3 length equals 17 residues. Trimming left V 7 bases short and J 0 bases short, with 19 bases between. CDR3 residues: CASKEIDPKSSGNTIYF. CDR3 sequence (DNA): TGTGCCAGCAAGGAAATCGACCCGAAAAGCTCTGGAAACACCATATATTTT.

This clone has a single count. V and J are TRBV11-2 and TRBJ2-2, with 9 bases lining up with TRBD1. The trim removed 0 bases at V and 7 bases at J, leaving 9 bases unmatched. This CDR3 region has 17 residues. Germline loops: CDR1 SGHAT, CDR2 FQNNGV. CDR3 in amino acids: CASSLDLGTGKLGELFF. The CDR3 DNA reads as TGTGCCAGCAGCTTAGATCTGGGGACAGGGAAACTCGGGGAGCTGTTTTTT. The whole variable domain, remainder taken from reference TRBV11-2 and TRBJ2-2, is EAGVAQSPRYKIIEKRQSVAFWCNPISGHATLYWYQQILGQGPKLLIQFQNNGVVDDSQLPKDRFSAERLKGVDSTLKIQPAKLEDSAVYLCASSLDLGTGKLGELFFGEGSRLTVL.

Here the CDR3 reads CASSLEGKSYNEQFF. Here the CDR3 DNA reads TGCGCCAGCAGCTTGGAAGGGAAATCCTACAATGAGCAGTTCTTC. V gene TRBV5-1 combines with J gene TRBJ2-1; D call uncertain. Trimming removed 0 bases at V and 1 base at J, with 8 bases between. Germline V gives CDR1 SGHRS, CDR2 YFSETQ. The CDR3 contains 15 residues.

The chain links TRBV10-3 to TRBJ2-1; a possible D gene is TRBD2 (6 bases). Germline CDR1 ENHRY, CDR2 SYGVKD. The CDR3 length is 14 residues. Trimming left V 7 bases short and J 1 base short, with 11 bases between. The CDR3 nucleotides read TGTGCCATCAATGGGGGGATTTCCTACAATGAGCAGTTCTTC. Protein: CAINGGISYNEQFF.

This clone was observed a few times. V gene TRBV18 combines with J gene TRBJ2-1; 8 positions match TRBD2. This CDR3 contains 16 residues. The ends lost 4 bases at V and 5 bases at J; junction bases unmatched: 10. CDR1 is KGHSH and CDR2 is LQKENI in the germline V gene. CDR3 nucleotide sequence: TGTGCCAGCTCACACCAGAAGCGGGAGTATAACAATGAGCAGTTCTTC. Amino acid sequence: CASSHQKREYNNEQFF.

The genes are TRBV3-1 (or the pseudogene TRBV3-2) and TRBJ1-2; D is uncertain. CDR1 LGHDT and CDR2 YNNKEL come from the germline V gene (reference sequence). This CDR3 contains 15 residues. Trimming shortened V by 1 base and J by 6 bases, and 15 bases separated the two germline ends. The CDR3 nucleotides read TGTGCCAGCAGCCAAGGTGTCCTAATAAAGAATGGCTACACCTTC. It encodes CASSQGVLIKNGYTF.

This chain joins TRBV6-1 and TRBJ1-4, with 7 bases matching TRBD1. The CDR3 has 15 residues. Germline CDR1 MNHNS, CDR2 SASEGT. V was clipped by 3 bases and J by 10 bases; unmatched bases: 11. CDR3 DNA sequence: TGTGCCAGCAGTGACCACCCGACAGGGCCTCGAAAACTGTTTTTT. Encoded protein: CASSDHPTGPRKLFF.

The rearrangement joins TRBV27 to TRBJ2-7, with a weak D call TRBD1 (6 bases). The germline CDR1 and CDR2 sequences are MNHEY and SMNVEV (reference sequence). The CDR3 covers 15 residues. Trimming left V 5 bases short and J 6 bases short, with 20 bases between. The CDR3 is CASSGTTDSRSEQYF. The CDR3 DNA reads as TGTGCCAGCAGTGGAACCACGGACAGCAGGTCCGAGCAGTACTTC.

CDR3 nucleotide sequence: TGTGCCAGTAGTCACCTTTTTGACGAGCAGTACTTC. This encodes CASSHLFDEQYF. This rearrangement joins TRBV19 to TRBJ2-7; the D is unclear. Germline values: CDR1 LNHDA, CDR2 SQIVND (reference sequence). V shed 5 bases and J shed 5 bases, with 10 bases lying between them. This CDR3 contains 12 residues.

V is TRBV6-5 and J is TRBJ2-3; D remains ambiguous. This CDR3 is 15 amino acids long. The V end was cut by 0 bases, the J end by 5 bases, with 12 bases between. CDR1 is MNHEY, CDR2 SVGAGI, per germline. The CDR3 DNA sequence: TGTGCCAGCAGTTACTCGAGTTCAGGTAGAGATACGCAGTATTTT. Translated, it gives CASSYSSSGRDTQYF.